This T cell receptor beta chain comes out of a study of cytomegalovirus exposure and HLA in healthy donors. Findings of the study overall: The investigators catalogued 150 to 200 TCR beta chains as cytomegalovirus-associated.

Method: immunoSEQ multiplex PCR; TCRdb's copy keeps in-frame clones and lacks some. Of hundreds of thousands of clones listed, over 75% are singletons. This clone was seen only once. Its matching antigen is unknown. The germline CDR1 and CDR2 sequences are MNHEY and SVGAGI. CDR3 length equals 13 residues. V was clipped by 6 bases and J by 0 bases, with 8 bases between them. This rearrangement joins TRBV6-5 to TRBJ1-2; D is undetermined. This TCR was recovered from a man younger than 30 in good health and CMV-seropositive. The sequenced material came from PBMCs. The CDR3 region has the DNA TGTGCCAGCAGGGCCGCGGCTAACTATGGCTACACCTTC. Translated, it gives CASRAAANYGYTF.